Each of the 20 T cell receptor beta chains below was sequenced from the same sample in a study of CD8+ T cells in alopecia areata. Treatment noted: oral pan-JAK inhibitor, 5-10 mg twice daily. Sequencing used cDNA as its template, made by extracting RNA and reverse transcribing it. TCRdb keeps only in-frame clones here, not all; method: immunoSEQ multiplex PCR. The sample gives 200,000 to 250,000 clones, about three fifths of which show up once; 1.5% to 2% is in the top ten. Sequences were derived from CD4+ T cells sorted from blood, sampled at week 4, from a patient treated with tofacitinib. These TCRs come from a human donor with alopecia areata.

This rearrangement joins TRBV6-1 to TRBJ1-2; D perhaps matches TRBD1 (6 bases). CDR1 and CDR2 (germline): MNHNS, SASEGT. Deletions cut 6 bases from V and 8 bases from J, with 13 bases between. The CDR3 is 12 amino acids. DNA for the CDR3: TGTGCCAGCAGGGACAGACATCAAGGCTACACCTTC. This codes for CASRDRHQGYTF.

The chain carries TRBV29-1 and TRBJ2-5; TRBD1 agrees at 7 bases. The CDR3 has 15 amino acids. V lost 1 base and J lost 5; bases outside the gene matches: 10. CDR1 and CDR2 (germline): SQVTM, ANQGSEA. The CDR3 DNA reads TGCAGCGTTGAAGGGTACAGGGGTGGTTTGGAGACCCAGTACTTC. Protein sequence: CSVEGYRGGLETQYF.

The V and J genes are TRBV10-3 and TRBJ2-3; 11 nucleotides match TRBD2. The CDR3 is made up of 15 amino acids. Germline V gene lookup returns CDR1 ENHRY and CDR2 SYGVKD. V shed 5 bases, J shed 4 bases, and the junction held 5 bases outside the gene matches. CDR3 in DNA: TGTGCCATCAGTAAGACTAGCGGGGAGGCAGATACGCAGTATTTT. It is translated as CAISKTSGEADTQYF.

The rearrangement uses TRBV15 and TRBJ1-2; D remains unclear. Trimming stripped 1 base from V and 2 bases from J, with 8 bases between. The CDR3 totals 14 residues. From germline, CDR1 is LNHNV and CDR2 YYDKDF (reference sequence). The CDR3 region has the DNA TGTGCCACCAGCAGAGTAGGGCAGAACTATGGCTACACCTTC. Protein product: CATSRVGQNYGYTF.

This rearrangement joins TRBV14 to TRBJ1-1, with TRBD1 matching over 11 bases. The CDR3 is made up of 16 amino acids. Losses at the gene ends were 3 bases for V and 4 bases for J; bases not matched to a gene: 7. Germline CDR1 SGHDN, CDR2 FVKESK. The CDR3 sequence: CASSHRSGTGGTEAFF. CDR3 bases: TGTGCCAGCAGCCACCGCTCCGGGACAGGGGGCACTGAAGCTTTCTTT.

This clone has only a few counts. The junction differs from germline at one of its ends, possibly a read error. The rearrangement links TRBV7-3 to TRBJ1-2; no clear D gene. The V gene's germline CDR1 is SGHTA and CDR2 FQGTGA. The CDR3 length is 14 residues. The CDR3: CASSLNAGRSNQYF. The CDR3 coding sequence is TGTGCCAGCAGCTTAAATGCTGGCAGGTCTAACCAATACTTC.

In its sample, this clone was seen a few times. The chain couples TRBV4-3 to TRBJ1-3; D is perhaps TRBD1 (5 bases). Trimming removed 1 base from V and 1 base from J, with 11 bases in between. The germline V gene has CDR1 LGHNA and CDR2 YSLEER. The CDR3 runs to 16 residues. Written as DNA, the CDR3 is TGCGCCAGCAGCCAAGCGACAGTAGGATCTGGAAACACCATATATTTT. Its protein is CASSQATVGSGNTIYF.

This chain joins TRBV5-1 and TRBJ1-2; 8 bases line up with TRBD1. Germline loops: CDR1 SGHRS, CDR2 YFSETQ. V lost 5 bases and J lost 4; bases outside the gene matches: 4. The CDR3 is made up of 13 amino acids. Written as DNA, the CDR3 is TGCGCCAGCAGTCGGGACAGGACCTATGGCTACACCTTC. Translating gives CASSRDRTYGYTF.

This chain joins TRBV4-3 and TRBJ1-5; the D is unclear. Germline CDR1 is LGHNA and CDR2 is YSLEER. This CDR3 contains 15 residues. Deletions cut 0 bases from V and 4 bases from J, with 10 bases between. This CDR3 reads CASSQDGGSNQPQHF. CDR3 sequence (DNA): TGCGCCAGCAGCCAAGATGGAGGGTCGAATCAGCCCCAGCATTTT.

This chain's CDR3 is CAGDRGRSQYF. The CDR3 coding sequence is TGTGCCGGGGACAGGGGGCGCTCGCAGTATTTT. V gene TRBV30 combines with J gene TRBJ2-3; 12 nucleotides align to TRBD1. V shed 8 bases, J shed 10 bases, and the junction held 4 bases outside the gene matches. The germline gives CDR1 GTSNPN, CDR2 SVGIG (reference sequence). CDR3 length equals 11 residues. Combining the CDR3 with reference TRBV30 and TRBJ2-3 gives the whole variable domain SQTIHQWPATLVQPVGSPLSLECTVEGTSNPNLYWYRQAAGRGLQLLFYSVGIGQISSEVPQNLSASRPQDRQFILSSKKLLLSDSGFYLCAGDRGRSQYFGPGTRLTVL.

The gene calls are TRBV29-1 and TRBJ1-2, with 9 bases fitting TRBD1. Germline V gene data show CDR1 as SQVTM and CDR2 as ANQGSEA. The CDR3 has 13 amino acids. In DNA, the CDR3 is TGCGGAAGCCGACAGGGGGTAAACTATGGCTACACCTTC. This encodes CGSRQGVNYGYTF.

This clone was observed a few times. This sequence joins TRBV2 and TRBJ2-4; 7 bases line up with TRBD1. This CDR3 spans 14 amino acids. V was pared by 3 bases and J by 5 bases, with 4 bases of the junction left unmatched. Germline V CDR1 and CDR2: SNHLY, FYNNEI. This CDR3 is CASSEDRLQNIQYF. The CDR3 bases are TGTGCCAGCAGTGAGGACAGGCTACAAAACATTCAGTACTTC.

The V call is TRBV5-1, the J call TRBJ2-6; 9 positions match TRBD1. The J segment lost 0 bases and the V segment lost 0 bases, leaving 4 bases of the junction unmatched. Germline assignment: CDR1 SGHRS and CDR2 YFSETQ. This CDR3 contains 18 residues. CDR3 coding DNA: TGCGCCAGCAGCTTGGTGGGACAGGGAAACTCTGGGGCCAACGTCCTGACTTTC. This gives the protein CASSLVGQGNSGANVLTF.

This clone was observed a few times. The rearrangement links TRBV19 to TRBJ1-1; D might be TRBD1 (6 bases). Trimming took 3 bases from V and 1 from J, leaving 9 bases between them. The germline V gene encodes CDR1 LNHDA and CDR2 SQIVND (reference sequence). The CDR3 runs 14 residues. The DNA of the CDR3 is TGTGCCAGTAGTATCGACAGGAGGAACACTGAAGCTTTCTTT. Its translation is CASSIDRRNTEAFF. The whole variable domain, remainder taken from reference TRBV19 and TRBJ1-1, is DGGITQSPKYLFRKEGQNVTLSCEQNLNHDAMYWYRQDPGQGLRLIYYSQIVNDFQKGDIAEGYSVSREKKESFPLTVTSAQKNPTAFYLCASSIDRRNTEAFFGQGTRLTVV.

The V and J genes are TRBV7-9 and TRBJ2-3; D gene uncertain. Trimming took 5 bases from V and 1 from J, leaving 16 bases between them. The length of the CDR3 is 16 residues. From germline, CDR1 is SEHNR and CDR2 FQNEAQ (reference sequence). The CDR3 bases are TGTGCCAGCAGCCGACACATGGGCCCCCGCACAGATACGCAGTATTTT. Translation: CASSRHMGPRTDTQYF.

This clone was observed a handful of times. The CDR3 loop is CSVRTSGNEQFF. Here the CDR3 DNA reads TGCAGCGTGCGGACTAGCGGCAATGAGCAGTTCTTC. The J gene is TRBJ2-1, the V gene TRBV29-1; 10 positions agree with TRBD2. This CDR3 is 12 amino acids long. From germline, CDR1 is SQVTM and CDR2 ANQGSEA. Trimming cost V 6 bases and J 6 bases; bases outside gene matches: 2.

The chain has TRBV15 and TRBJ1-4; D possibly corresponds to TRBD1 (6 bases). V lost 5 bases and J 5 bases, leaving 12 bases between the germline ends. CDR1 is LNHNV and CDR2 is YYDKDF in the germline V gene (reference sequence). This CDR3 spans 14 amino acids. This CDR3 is CATSPRRGNEKLFF. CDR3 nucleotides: TGTGCCACCAGCCCCCGAAGGGGGAATGAAAAACTGTTTTTT.

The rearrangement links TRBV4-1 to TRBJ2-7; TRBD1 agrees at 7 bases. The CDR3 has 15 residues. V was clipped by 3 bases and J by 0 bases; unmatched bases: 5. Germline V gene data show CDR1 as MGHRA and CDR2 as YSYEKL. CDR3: CASSQPRGSSYEQYF. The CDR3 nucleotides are TGCGCCAGCAGCCAGCCCAGGGGGAGCTCCTACGAGCAGTACTTC.

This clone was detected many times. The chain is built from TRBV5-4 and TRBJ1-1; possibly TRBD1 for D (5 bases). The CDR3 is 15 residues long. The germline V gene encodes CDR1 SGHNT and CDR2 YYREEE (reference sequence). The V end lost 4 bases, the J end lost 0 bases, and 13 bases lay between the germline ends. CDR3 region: CASSMGGTVNTEAFF. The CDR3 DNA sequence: TGTGCCAGCAGCATGGGGGGGACGGTGAACACTGAAGCTTTCTTT.

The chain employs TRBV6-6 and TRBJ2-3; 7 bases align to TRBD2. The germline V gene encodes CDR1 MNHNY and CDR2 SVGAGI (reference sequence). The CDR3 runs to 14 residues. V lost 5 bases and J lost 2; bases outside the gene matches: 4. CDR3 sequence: CASSQGGNTDTQYF. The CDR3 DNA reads TGTGCCAGCAGTCAGGGAGGGAACACAGATACGCAGTATTTT.